This entry describes one TCR beta chain. The target antigen is unknown. Sequencing ends 3 residues short of the CDR3 end; the germline J gene provides the rest. In germline, CDR1 is GTSNPN, CDR2 SVGIG (reference sequence). The CDR3 has 14 residues. The germline V and J ends were trimmed by 3 bases and 7 bases, with 13 bases remaining between them. The protocol was immunoSEQ multiplex PCR, while the TCRdb copy is restricted to in-frame clones and leaves out a portion. Seen in this sample are tens of thousands of clones; the ten most common clones hold less than 6%. This sample stems from a study of T cells in women clearing cervical HPV infection. Study-level background: Case blood drawn at lesion detection; control blood after infection cleared. General observations from the study: It is unknown whether associations predate infection; no effector/memory or HPV-specific sorting. Cases carried less TRBV6-7 than controls: around 0.11% versus 0.15%. T-cell numbers per sample were unknown and may explain richness differences.

Input material: blood buffy coat. The receptor's source is a woman aged 18 to 69 with a cervical HPV16 infection that either progressed to CIN3+ or cleared (not recorded which). The V gene is TRBV30, the J gene TRBJ1-6; tentatively, D is TRBD1 (5 bases). CDR3 DNA, as far as it was read: TGTGCCTGGAGGTCGGACATCTTGAATTCACCC. Its protein is CAWRSDILNSP. In full, the CDR3 is CAWRSDILNSPLHF. Variable domain in full (rest from reference TRBV30 and TRBJ1-6): SQTIHQWPATLVQPVGSPLSLECTVEGTSNPNLYWYRQAAGRGLQLLFYSVGIGQISSEVPQNLSASRPQDRQFILSSKKLLLSDSGFYLCAWRSDILNSPLHFGNGTRLTVT.